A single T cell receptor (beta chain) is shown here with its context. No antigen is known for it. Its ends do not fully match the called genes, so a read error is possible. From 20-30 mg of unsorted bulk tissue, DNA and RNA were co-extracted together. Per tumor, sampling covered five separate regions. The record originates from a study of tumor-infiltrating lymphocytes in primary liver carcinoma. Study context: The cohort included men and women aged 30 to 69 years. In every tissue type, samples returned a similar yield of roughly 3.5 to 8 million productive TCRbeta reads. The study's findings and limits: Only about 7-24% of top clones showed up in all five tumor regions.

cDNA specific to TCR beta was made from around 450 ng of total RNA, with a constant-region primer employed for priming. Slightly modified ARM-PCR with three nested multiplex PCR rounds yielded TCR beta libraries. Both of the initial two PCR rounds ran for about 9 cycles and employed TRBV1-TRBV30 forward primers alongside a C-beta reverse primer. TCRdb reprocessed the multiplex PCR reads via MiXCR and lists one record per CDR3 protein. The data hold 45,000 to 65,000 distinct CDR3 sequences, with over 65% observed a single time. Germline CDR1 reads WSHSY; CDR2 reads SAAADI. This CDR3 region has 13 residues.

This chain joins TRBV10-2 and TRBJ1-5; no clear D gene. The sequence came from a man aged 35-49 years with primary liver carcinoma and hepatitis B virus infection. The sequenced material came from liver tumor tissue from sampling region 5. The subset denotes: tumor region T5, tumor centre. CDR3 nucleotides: TGCGGCAGCACAGCAGAATTCAATCAGCCCCATCATTTT. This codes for CGSTAEFNQPHHF.